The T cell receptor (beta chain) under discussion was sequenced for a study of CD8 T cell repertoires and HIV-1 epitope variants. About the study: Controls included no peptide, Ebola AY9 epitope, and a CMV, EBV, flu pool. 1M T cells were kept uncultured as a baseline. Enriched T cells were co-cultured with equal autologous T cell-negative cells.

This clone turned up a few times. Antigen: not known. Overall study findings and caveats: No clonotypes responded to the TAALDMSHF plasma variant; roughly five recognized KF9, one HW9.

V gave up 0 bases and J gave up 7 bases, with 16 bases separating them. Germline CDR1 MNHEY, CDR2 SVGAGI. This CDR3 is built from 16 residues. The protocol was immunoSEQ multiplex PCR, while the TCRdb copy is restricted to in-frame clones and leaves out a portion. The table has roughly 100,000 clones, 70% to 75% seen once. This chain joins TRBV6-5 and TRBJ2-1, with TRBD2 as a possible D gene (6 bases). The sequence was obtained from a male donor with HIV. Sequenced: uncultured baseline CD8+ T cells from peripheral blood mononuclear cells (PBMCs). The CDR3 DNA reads TGTGCCAGCAGTTACTCGTCGGGTCGGGAGAGGAATGAGCAGTTCTTC. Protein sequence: CASSYSSGRERNEQFF.